This T cell receptor (beta chain) was retrieved from a study of blood T cell repertoires in COVID-19. Assay used: immunoSEQ multiplex PCR; TCRdb lists only in-frame clones, some missing. There are hundreds of thousands of clones in the sample; around 91% occur only once, and less than 2.5% lies in the top ten. The CDR3 runs to 14 residues. The germline V gene encodes CDR1 ENHRY and CDR2 SYGVKD. V was pared by 6 bases and J by 0 bases, with 9 bases between. The sequencing input was PBMCs or T cells enriched from blood (not recorded which). This chain links TRBV10-3 with TRBJ2-1, with D perhaps TRBD1 (5 bases). The receptor comes from a woman under 30 who had recovered from COVID-19. The CDR3 nucleotides are TGTGCCATCAGGGAAGACAGCTCCTACAATGAGCAGTTCTTC. As protein: CAIREDSSYNEQFF.